This TCR beta chain was captured by sequencing in a study of blood T cell repertoires in COVID-19. Across the whole study: T cells, B-cell-depleted T cells, or PBMCs supplied cDNA or gDNA.

Profiling relied on immunoSEQ multiplex PCR, and the TCRdb table lists in-frame clones only, not all of them. The top ten hold more than 14% of the sample, which has approximately 88,000 clones, over 75% seen once. The germline gives CDR1 LNHDA, CDR2 SQIVND (reference sequence). V shed 7 bases and J shed 10 bases, with 20 bases lying between them. This CDR3 is 14 amino acids long. This TCR derives from a woman between 65 and 79 years old with acute or convalescent COVID-19. Sequencing was done on a sample of peripheral blood. This rearrangement joins TRBV19 to TRBJ2-1, with D unresolved. The CDR3 DNA is TGTGCCAGTAATATCGCCCTAGTCCCCCACGAGCAGTTCTTC. It yields the protein CASNIALVPHEQFF.